Listed below are T cell receptor beta chains from one sample, sequenced in a study of control samples from healthy donors and cancer patients. The table came from immunoSEQ multiplex PCR; TCRdb's copy has only in-frame clones and leaves some out. Of approximately 220,000 clones listed, roughly 94% are singletons. Sequencing was carried out using blood. The receptors stem from a man between 50 and 59 years old in good health. The CDR3 runs from the conserved cysteine through the conserved F or W. Fields, in order: clone size, J gene, V gene, D gene, CDR3 DNA, CDR3 protein. A D gene is named only where the DNA matches it firmly. Not all rows give a size; the values are once, few, many and, for expanded clones, a class.

>-|TRBJ1-1|TRBV21-1|-
TGTGCCAGCAGCCGTCGGGTCGAGGGGTTCACTGAAGCTTTCTTT
CASSRRVEGFTEAFF
>-|TRBJ1-6|TRBV3-1/TRBV3-2|TRBD1
TGTGCCAGCAGCCAAGGGGGGACAGGAGGGACACCCCTCCACTTT
CASSQGGTGGTPLHF
>-|TRBJ1-2|TRBV5-1|-
TGCGCCAGCAGCGGGGGGACAACTACTAACTATGGCTACACCTTC
CASSGGTTTNYGYTF
>-|TRBJ2-7|TRBV6-5|TRBD1
TGTGCCAGCAGAGGGACAGGGACTACCTACGAGCAGTACTTC
CASRGTGTTYEQYF
>-|TRBJ1-5|TRBV3-1/TRBV3-2|-
TGTGCCAGCAGCCAAGGACCGCCGGGGATCCAGCCCCAGCATTTT
CASSQGPPGIQPQHF
>-|TRBJ2-2|TRBV5-1|-
TGCGCCAGCAGCCCGAGCTCGCGGGGAGGCACCGGGGAGCTGTTTTTT
CASSPSSRGGTGELFF
>-|TRBJ2-1|TRBV7-2|-
TGTGCCAGCAGCTTATCGCGGGCGAGTGAGCAGTTCTTC
CASSLSRASEQFF
>-|TRBJ1-1|TRBV7-9|-
TGTGCCAGCACCCGGGACGGATTGAACACTGAAGCTTTCTTT
CASTRDGLNTEAFF
>-|TRBJ1-2|TRBV24-1|TRBD1
TGTGCCACCAGTGATACCGGGACAGGGCTTCAGGGTGGCTACACCTTC
CATSDTGTGLQGGYTF
>few|TRBJ1-6|TRBV5-4|TRBD1
TGTGCCAGCAGCCCCCATGGCGGGACAGGTTATTCACCCCTCCACTTT
CASSPHGGTGYSPLHF
>-|TRBJ2-7|TRBV4-3|-
TGCGCCAGCAGCCAAGATCCCAACAGTGCCTACGAGCAGTACTTC
CASSQDPNSAYEQYF
>once|TRBJ1-5|TRBV7-8|-
TGTGCCAGCAGCTTGTACGATCAGCCCCAGCATTTT
CASSLYDQPQHF
>-|TRBJ1-4|TRBV5-1|-
TGCGCCAGCAGCCCCGCAAAGTCCTTTGCAACTAATGAAAAACTGTTTTTT
CASSPAKSFATNEKLFF
>-|TRBJ1-1|TRBV5-4|-
TGTGCCAGCAGCTTTGGGTGGACAGACACTGAAGCTTTCTTT
CASSFGWTDTEAFF
>-|TRBJ2-5|TRBV5-1|-
TGCGCCAGCAGCTTTGAACACCAAGAGACCCAGTACTTC
CASSFEHQETQYF
>-|TRBJ1-3|TRBV29-1|-
TGCAGCGTTGATTTTGGTAGCACCATATATTTT
CSVDFGSTIYF
>-|TRBJ2-3|TRBV18|TRBD1
TGTGCCAGCTCACCTATAAGGACAGGAACAGATACGCAGTATTTT
CASSPIRTGTDTQYF
>-|TRBJ1-2|TRBV2|TRBD1
TGTGCCAGCAGCGTATCACAGGGGGCGTATGGCTACACCTTC
CASSVSQGAYGYTF
>-|TRBJ2-1|TRBV6-5|-
TGTGCCAGCAGTTACAACTCCATACCTCCCAATGAGCAGTTCTTC
CASSYNSIPPNEQFF
>-|TRBJ2-5|TRBV5-4|-
TGTGCCAGCAGCTTGGCTGCTTCTCAAGAGACCCAGTACTTC
CASSLAASQETQYF
>-|TRBJ2-2|TRBV18|TRBD1
TGTGCCAGCTCACCACCGGGACAGGGGGCTATCGGGGAGCTGTTTTTT
CASSPPGQGAIGELFF
>-|TRBJ1-6|TRBV5-1|-
TGCGCCAGCAGCTTAAAAAGGGCGGACCGTAATTCACCCCTCCACTTT
CASSLKRADRNSPLHF
>-|TRBJ2-1|TRBV19|-
TGTGCCAGTACCTCCCGGGGGAGCAACAATGAGCAGTTCTTC
CASTSRGSNNEQFF
>-|TRBJ2-7|TRBV14|-
TGTGCCAGCAGCCAAGGTGGTAGCGGAACCTACGAGCAGTACTTC
CASSQGGSGTYEQYF
>-|TRBJ2-5|TRBV25-1|TRBD1
TGTGCCAGCAGTCCTCCCGGGACAGGGACGGAGACCCAGTACTTC
CASSPPGTGTETQYF
>-|TRBJ1-2|TRBV9|-
TGTGCCAGCAGCGTATTAGGCACTACTACTAACTATGGCTACACCTTC
CASSVLGTTTNYGYTF
>-|TRBJ2-1|TRBV19|TRBD1
TGTGCCAGTAAGGACAGGGGCCCCTTCAATGAGCAGTTCTTC
CASKDRGPFNEQFF
>-|TRBJ1-2|TRBV5-5|-
TGTGCCAGCAGCTTGGACAGCGGATTTAACTATGGCTACACCTTC
CASSLDSGFNYGYTF
>-|TRBJ1-1|TRBV10-2|-
TGCGCCAGCCGGATGGTTAGCATGAACACTGAAGCTTTCTTT
CASRMVSMNTEAFF
>-|TRBJ2-2|TRBV29-1|TRBD1
TGCAGCGTTCCGCAGGGGGACGCCGGGGAGCTGTTTTTT
CSVPQGDAGELFF
>-|TRBJ2-3|TRBV9|-
TGTGCCAGCAGCGAATCGGGCAGGAGGACAGATACGCAGTATTTT
CASSESGRRTDTQYF
>-|TRBJ2-2|TRBV19|TRBD1
TGTGCCAGTAGTATTGGACAGGGGGGTGTCGGGGAGCTGTTTTTT
CASSIGQGGVGELFF